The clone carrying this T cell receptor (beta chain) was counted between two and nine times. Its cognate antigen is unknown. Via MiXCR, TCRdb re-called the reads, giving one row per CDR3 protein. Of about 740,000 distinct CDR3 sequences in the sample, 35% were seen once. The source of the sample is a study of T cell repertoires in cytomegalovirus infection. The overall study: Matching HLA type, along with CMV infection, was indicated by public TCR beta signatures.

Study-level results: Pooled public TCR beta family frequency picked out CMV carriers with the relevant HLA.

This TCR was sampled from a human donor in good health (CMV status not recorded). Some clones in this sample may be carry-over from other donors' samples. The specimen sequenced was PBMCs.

CDR3 nucleotide sequence: TGTGCCAGCAGTCGAGAGCGGGGGGGATACGAGCAGTACTTC. The encoded protein is CASSRERGGYEQYF. The V and J genes are TRBV28 and TRBJ2-7, with TRBD2 identical over 10 bases. Trimming removed 5 bases from V and 4 bases from J; junction bases left unmatched: 5. Germline V gene lookup returns CDR1 MDHEN and CDR2 SYDVKM. The CDR3 runs 14 residues.